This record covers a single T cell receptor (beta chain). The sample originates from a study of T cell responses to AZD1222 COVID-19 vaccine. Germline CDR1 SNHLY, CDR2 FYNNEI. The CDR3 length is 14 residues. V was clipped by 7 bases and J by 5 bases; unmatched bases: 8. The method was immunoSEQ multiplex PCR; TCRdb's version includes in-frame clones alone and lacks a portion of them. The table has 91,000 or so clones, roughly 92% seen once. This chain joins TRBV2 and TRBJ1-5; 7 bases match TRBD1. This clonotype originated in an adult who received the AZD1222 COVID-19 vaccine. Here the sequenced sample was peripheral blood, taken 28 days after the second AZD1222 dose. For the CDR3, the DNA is TGTGCCAGCAAGAGAGGGGGCAGATATCAGCCCCAGCATTTT. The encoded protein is CASKRGGRYQPQHF.